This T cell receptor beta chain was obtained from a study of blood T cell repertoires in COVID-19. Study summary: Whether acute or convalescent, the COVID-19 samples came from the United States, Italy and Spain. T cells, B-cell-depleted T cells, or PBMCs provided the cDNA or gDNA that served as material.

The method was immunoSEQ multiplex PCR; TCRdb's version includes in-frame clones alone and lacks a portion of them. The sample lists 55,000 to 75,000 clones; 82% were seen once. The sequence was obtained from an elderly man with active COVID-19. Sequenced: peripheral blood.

CDR3 loop: CASSLTGQVTEAFF. In DNA form, the CDR3 reads TGTGCCAGCAGCTTAACAGGACAGGTCACTGAAGCTTTCTTT. This chain links TRBV7-2 with TRBJ1-1, with TRBD1 identical over 7 bases. Trimming removed 2 bases from V and 4 bases from J; junction bases left unmatched: 4. This CDR3 has 14 residues. CDR1 and CDR2 from the germline V gene are SGHTA and FQGNSA.